This T cell receptor beta chain was observed in a study of cytomegalovirus exposure and HLA in healthy donors. This CDR3 has 13 residues. Germline loops: CDR1 MDHEN, CDR2 SYDVKM. The ends were cut back, 8 bases at V and 4 bases at J, with 14 bases in the middle. Of note for this clone: Its antigen remains unidentified.

Findings and limits, study-wide: In vitro experiments confirmed that a few CMV-associated chains were specific for CMV antigens. For most TCR beta V segments, an earlier analysis put the productive rate at about 87% or about 30% of the time. Researchers reported from a later analysis that most CMV-associated TCR beta chains appeared HLA-restricted.

A multiplex PCR was run with 60 Vbeta primers and 13 Jbeta primers. Profiling relied on immunoSEQ multiplex PCR, and the TCRdb table lists in-frame clones only, not all of them. The sample lists 100,000 to 150,000 clones, approximately 80% seen once, with approximately 3.6% in the top ten. The source of this sequence is a man aged 25 to 40 in good health and CMV-seronegative. The rearrangement links TRBV28 to TRBJ1-1; D possibly corresponds to TRBD1 (5 bases). The material sequenced was PBMCs. Written as DNA, the CDR3 is TGTGCCAGCGGAATGGGGGGATCCACTGAAGCTTTCTTT. It encodes CASGMGGSTEAFF.